This passage covers 16 T cell receptor beta chains from one sample sequenced in a study of blood T cell repertoires in COVID-19 (dated by TCRdb to the early 2020s). Library preparation employed the immunoSEQ multiplex PCR assay. The clones in this table, taken by TCRdb from immuneACCESS, are in-frame only. Not every clone is retained; where verified, under half of the shortfall comes from an unresolved V gene, and the cause of the rest is unknown. This sample comprises some 62,000 clones, 75% to 90% of them detected only once. The biggest ten clones account for approximately 20% of the sample. The sequencing input was peripheral blood. These receptors were taken from an older woman with COVID-19, enrolled during active disease.

The V and J genes are TRBV3-1 (or the pseudogene TRBV3-2) and TRBJ2-3; D is ambiguous. Between the trimmed V and J ends, which lost 1 base and 4 bases, there was a span of 6 bases. This CDR3 has 13 residues. Germline CDR1 LGHDT, CDR2 YNNKEL (reference sequence). The CDR3: CASSQVPSDTQYF. As DNA, the CDR3 is TGTGCCAGCAGCCAAGTTCCCTCAGATACGCAGTATTTT.

This chain joins TRBV5-1 and TRBJ2-1, with D possibly matching TRBD2 (6 bases). The CDR3 length is 15 residues. The germline V gene encodes CDR1 SGHRS and CDR2 YFSETQ. V was shortened by 1 base and J by 5 bases, with 13 bases between the two germline ends. The DNA for the CDR3 is TGCGCCAGCAGCTTGAGGCGGGGACTTAACAATGAGCAGTTCTTC. Protein sequence: CASSLRRGLNNEQFF.

The chain recombines TRBV7-2 with TRBJ1-4; a possible D gene is TRBD1 (6 bases). V shed 5 bases and J shed 5 bases, with 15 bases lying between them. CDR3 length: 15 residues. CDR1 is SGHTA, CDR2 FQGNSA, per germline. The CDR3 region has the DNA TGTGCCAGCAGCCCGCTGACAGGATCGAATGAAAAACTGTTTTTT. This encodes CASSPLTGSNEKLFF.

This clone came up once. V is TRBV30 and J is TRBJ1-3; D possibly corresponds to TRBD1 (5 bases). The CDR3 contains 14 residues. The germline V gene encodes CDR1 GTSNPN and CDR2 SVGIG (reference sequence). Between the trimmed V and J ends, which lost 4 bases and 11 bases, there was a span of 21 bases. The CDR3 DNA reads as TGTGCCTGGAAAGGGACTTGGCCAACGAGCGCCATATATTTT. Translating gives CAWKGTWPTSAIYF.

The genes are TRBV5-1 and TRBJ2-7, with D possibly TRBD1 on 5 matching bases. Per germline, CDR1 SGHRS and CDR2 YFSETQ. V dropped 0 bases and J dropped 2 bases, with 9 bases sitting between them. The CDR3 sequence is 14 residues long. The CDR3 region has the DNA TGCGCCAGCAGCTTGGACAGGCCTGCCTACGAGCAGTACTTC. Protein sequence: CASSLDRPAYEQYF.

CDR3 region: CASRGQLNSPLHF. CDR3 DNA: TGTGCCAGCAGGGGACAGTTAAATTCACCCCTCCACTTT. The J gene is TRBJ1-6, the V gene TRBV28; 7 bases fit TRBD1. Trimming cost V 6 bases and J 7 bases; bases outside gene matches: 3. The germline CDR1 and CDR2 sequences are MDHEN and SYDVKM. The CDR3 has 13 amino acids.

This clone occurred a few times. J is TRBJ1-2 and V is TRBV7-8; D is unclear. Between the trimmed V and J ends, which lost 5 bases and 1 base, there was a span of 14 bases. This CDR3 is 15 amino acids long. Germline CDR1 reads SGHVS; CDR2 reads FQNEAQ. CDR3 nucleotide sequence: TGTGCCAGCAGCCCCTCACCTCAGATTAACTATGGCTACACCTTC. Its protein is CASSPSPQINYGYTF.

This chain connects TRBV6-2 or TRBV6-3 to TRBJ1-2; D may be TRBD1 (6 bases). The CDR3 extends over 15 amino acids. Per the germline V gene, CDR1 is MNHEY and CDR2 is SVGEGT. V was shortened by 2 bases and J by 3 bases, with 13 bases between the two germline ends. CDR3 sequence reads: CASSYGPGQHYGYTF. In nucleotides, the CDR3 is TGTGCCAGCAGTTACGGGCCCGGACAGCACTATGGCTACACCTTC.

This chain links TRBV27 with TRBJ2-1, with 9 bases aligning to TRBD1. V shed 2 bases and J 4 bases; nucleotides not matched to a gene: 9. Germline CDR1 MNHEY, CDR2 SMNVEV (reference sequence). CDR3 size: 17 residues. The DNA of the CDR3 is TGTGCCAGCAGTTTAAGGGGGACAGGGTATGGGTACAATGAGCAGTTCTTC. This translates into CASSLRGTGYGYNEQFF.

This chain joins TRBV29-1 and TRBJ1-1; D gene unclear. The CDR3 covers 11 residues. The germline V and J ends were trimmed by 7 bases and 6 bases, with 12 bases remaining between them. Germline-derived CDR1 and CDR2 are SQVTM and ANQGSEA. CDR3 amino acids: CSGFGFSEAFF. The CDR3 DNA reads TGCAGCGGATTCGGGTTTTCTGAAGCTTTCTTT.

This clone was seen just once. V gene TRBV7-2 combines with J gene TRBJ1-1; perhaps TRBD1 as D (6 bases). Germline CDR1 and CDR2: SGHTA and FQGNSA. V lost 3 bases, J lost 0 bases, and 8 bases lay in between. CDR3 length: 14 residues. The CDR3 sequence: CASSLTGLNTEAFF. The CDR3 nucleotides are TGTGCCAGCAGCTTGACAGGTTTGAACACTGAAGCTTTCTTT.

This clone was counted a single time. The chain is built from TRBV3-1 (or the pseudogene TRBV3-2) and TRBJ1-1; D is perhaps TRBD1 (6 bases). CDR3 size: 13 residues. The V gene lost 1 base and the J gene lost 4 bases, with 7 bases spanning the gap. The germline V gene has CDR1 LGHDT and CDR2 YNNKEL (reference sequence). The CDR3 nucleotides read TGTGCCAGCAGCCAAGGCAGGGGCACTGAAGCTTTCTTT. It specifies CASSQGRGTEAFF.

This clone has just one count. V is TRBV7-6 and J is TRBJ2-5; 7 positions match TRBD1. The length of the CDR3 is 16 residues. Germline CDR1 is SGHVS and CDR2 is FNYEAQ. The J segment lost 5 bases and the V segment lost 8 bases, leaving 17 bases of the junction unmatched. CDR3 nucleotides: TGTGCCAGCCGACAGGGTGGGGGTGGTACAGTGGAGACCCAGTACTTC. It encodes CASRQGGGGTVETQYF. Full variable domain (missing parts from reference TRBV7-6 and TRBJ2-5): GAGVSQSPRYKVTKRGQDVALRCDPISGHVSLYWYRQALGQGPEFLTYFNYEAQQDKSGLPNDRFSAERPEGSISTLTIQRTEQRDSAMYRCASRQGGGGTVETQYFGPGTRLLVL.

The chain employs TRBV2 and TRBJ2-5; the match to TRBD2 covers 11 bases. Trimming took 7 bases from V and 5 from J; bases not matched to a gene: 6. The CDR3 consists of 14 residues. Germline V gene lookup returns CDR1 SNHLY and CDR2 FYNNEI. CDR3 bases: TGTGCCAGCAACATAGCGGGAGGGCCCGAGACCCAGTACTTC. This encodes CASNIAGGPETQYF.

V and J are TRBV28 and TRBJ1-6; 12 nucleotides match TRBD1. The CDR3 contains 20 residues. V shed 3 bases, J shed 8 bases, and the junction held 17 bases outside the gene matches. Germline CDR1 MDHEN, CDR2 SYDVKM. DNA of the CDR3: TGTGCCAGCAGTTTCTTTAAACCGGGACAGGGGGCATTTCGGCATTCACCCCTCCACTTT. Its protein is CASSFFKPGQGAFRHSPLHF.

The chain links TRBV25-1 to TRBJ1-4; D uncertain. Germline CDR1 reads MGHDK; CDR2 reads SYGVNS. The CDR3 consists of 14 residues. V lost 0 bases, J lost 8 bases, and 10 bases lay in between. In DNA form, the CDR3 reads TGTGCCAGCAGTGAATATCTGAGGGAAGAAAAACTGTTTTTT. Its protein is CASSEYLREEKLFF. Supplemented by reference TRBV25-1 and TRBJ1-4, the full variable domain reads EADIYQTPRYLVIGTGKKITLECSQTMGHDKMYWYQQDPGMELHLIHYSYGVNSTEKGDLSSESTVSRIRTEHFPLTLESARPSHTSQYLCASSEYLREEKLFFGSGTQLSVL.